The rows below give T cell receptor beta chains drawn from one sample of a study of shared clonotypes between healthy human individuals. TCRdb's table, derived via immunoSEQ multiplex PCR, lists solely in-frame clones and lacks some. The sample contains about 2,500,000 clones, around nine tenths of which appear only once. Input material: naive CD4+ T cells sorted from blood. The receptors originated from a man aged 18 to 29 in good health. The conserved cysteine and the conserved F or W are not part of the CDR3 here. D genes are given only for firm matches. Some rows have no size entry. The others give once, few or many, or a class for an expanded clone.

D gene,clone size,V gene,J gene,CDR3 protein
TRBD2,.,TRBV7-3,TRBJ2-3,ASSLRGAGPDTQY
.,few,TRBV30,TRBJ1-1,AWRPGGETEAF
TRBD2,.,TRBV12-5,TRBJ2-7,ASGTGTRQY
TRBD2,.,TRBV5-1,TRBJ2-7,ASSDGTSGTYEQY
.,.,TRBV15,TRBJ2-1,ATSRDSLAKSGYYNEQF
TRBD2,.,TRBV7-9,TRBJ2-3,ASSYQGLAGGDSQY
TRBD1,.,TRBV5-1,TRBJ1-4,ASSVDRGREKLF
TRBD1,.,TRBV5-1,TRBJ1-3,ASSWGDSGSGNTIY
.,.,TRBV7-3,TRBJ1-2,ASSFCGYT
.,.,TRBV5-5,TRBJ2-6,ASSLVSQTSGANVLT
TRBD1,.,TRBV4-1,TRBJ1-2,ASSQDTQGANYGYT
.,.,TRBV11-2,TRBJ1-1,ASSLGRDAAF
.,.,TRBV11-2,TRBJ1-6,ASSLVDSQNSPLH
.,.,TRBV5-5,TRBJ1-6,ASSLGGVASPLH